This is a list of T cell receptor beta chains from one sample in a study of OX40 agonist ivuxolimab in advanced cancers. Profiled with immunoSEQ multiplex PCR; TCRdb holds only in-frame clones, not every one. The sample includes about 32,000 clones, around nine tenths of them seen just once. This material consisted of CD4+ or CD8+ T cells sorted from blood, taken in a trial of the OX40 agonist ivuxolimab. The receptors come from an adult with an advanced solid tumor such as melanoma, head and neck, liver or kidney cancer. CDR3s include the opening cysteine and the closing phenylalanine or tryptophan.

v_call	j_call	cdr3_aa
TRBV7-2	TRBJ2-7	CASSPYLPYEQYF
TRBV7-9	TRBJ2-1	CASRGQGASYNEQFF
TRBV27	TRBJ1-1	CASRVTGGGEAFF
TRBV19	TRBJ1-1	CASSPGLNTEAFF
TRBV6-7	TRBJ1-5	CASSRRRDRRENQPQHF
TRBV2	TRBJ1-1	CASSEGPAYTEAFF
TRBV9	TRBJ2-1	CASSVYRDGNEQFF
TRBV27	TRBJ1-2	CASGPHQGGYGYTF
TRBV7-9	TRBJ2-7	CASFNDRTYEQYF
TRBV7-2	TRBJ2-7	CASSLVFYEQYF
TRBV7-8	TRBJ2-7	CASSPRQGPSSEQYF
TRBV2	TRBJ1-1	CASRGGDTEAFF
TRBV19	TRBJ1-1	CASSEQGGNTEAFF
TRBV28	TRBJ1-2	CASSPPGQGNYGYTF
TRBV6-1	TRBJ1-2	CASRYGGGYTF
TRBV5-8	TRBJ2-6	CASSYKVSGANVLTF
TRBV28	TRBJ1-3	CASSEDQGYSGNTIYF
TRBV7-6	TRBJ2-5	CASSAGGEETQYF
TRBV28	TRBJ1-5	CASSHFRDRQPQHF
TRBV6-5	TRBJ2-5	CASSYSGVETQYF
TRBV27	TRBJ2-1	CASARLLAGGPYYNEQFF
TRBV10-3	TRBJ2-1	CATAWDDNEQFF
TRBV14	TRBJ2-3	CASSQVLVSAKNTQYF
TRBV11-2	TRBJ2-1	CASSLSAGGQNEQFF
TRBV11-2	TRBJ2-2	CASSWSLGAGELFF
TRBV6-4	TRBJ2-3	CASSEEAGAMHTQYF
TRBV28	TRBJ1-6	CASSSVDSPLHF
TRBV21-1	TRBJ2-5	CASSKVGDRGKTQYF
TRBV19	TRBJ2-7	CASSSGQGYEQYF
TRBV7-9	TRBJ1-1	CASSPSRSEAFF
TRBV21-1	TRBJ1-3	CASRTPDRAGNTIYF
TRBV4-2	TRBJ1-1	CASSPEAGIYEAFF
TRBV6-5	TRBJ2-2	CASSYGQGNTGELFF
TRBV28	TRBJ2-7	CASRGLAGGSHEQYF
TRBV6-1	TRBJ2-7	CASSYGASYEQYF
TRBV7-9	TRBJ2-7	CASSWTGTRYEQYF
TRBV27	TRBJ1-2	CATHGQNYGYTF
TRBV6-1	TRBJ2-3	CASSEVAGGTDTQYF
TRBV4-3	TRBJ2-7	CASSLRLQAQAYEQYF
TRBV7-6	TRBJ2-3	CASSLTGITDTQYF
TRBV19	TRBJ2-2	CASNQGPYTGELFF
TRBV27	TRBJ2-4	CASSYIGYANIQYF
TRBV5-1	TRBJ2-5	CASSRTTGGGETQYF
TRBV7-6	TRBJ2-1	CASSLGGGWSYNEQFF
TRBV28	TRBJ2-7	CASKGGLPTYEQYF
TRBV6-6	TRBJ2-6	CASKSAGANVLTF
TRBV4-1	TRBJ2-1	CASSLGPGQGINNEQFF
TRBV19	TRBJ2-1	CASGQVQGFHEQFF
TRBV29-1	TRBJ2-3	CSVEEGQGTDTQYF
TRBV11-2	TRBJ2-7	CASSLGDRGYEQYF